One and the same sample provided the 19 T cell receptor beta chains below, sequenced in a study of T cell clonality in common variable immunodeficiency. TCRdb keeps only in-frame clones here, not all; method: immunoSEQ multiplex PCR. The sample holds 35,000 to 50,000 clones, and no clone turns up only once. Input material: peripheral blood mononuclear cells. These receptors all stem from a person between 18 and 75 years old in good health.

At least ten counts were recorded for this clone. Read coverage stops 3 residues before the CDR3 terminus; the germline J gene supplies the remainder. This sequence joins TRBV20-1 and TRBJ2-3; 7 nucleotides agree with TRBD2. The CDR3 covers 15 residues. V trimming: 5 bases; J trimming: 2 bases; junction bases outside the gene matches: 10. Germline loops: CDR1 DFQATT, CDR2 SNEGSKA (reference sequence). The CDR3 region is CSAVGLNYPTDTQYF. The DNA read from the CDR3 is TGCAGTGCTGTGGGACTAAATTATCCCACAGATACG.

The sample holds many counts of this clone. The missing CDR3 end, 3 residues past where the read stops, is filled in from the germline J gene. The V and J genes are TRBV7-9 and TRBJ2-5; D not certain. The germline V gene encodes CDR1 SEHNR and CDR2 FQNEAQ (reference sequence). The CDR3 sequence is 12 residues long. V was shortened by 1 base and J by 6 bases, with 6 bases between the two germline ends. This chain's CDR3 is CASSLEGQTQYF. CDR3 bases read: TGTGCCAGCAGCTTAGAAGGTCAGACC.

This clone has a count of ten or more. Read coverage stops 3 residues before the CDR3 terminus; the germline J gene supplies the remainder. This chain uses TRBV28 with TRBJ2-2; D may be TRBD1 (6 bases). This CDR3 contains 16 residues. The germline V gene has CDR1 MDHEN and CDR2 SYDVKM. V lost 6 bases and J 7 bases, leaving 21 bases between the germline ends. The CDR3 DNA, read in part, is TGTGCCAGCAGCCCCCTGCCCGACAGGATGGGCGGGGAG. Encoded protein: CASSPLPDRMGGE. The entire CDR3 protein reads CASSPLPDRMGGELFF.

This clone showed up many times. The read terminates 3 residues before the CDR3 end, so the remaining end is supplied by the germline J gene. The V call is TRBV2, the J call TRBJ1-2; 7 bases are a match to TRBD1. The CDR3 is 15 residues long. From germline, CDR1 is SNHLY and CDR2 FYNNEI. The trim removed 5 bases at V and 2 bases at J, leaving 8 bases unmatched. CDR3 loop: CASSLGRGQNYGYTF. The CDR3 bases that were read are TGTGCCAGCAGTTTGGGTCGGGGACAGAACTATGGC.

Many counts were recorded for this clone. The read is 3 residues too short to cover the CDR3 end, so that end is filled in from the germline J gene. V gene TRBV11-2 combines with J gene TRBJ2-5; D possibly corresponds to TRBD1 (5 bases). The CDR3 is 13 amino acids. Germline V gene data show CDR1 as SGHAT and CDR2 as FQNNGV. Trimming took 3 bases from V and 4 from J, leaving 9 bases between them. The covered CDR3 bases are TGTGCCAGCAGCTTTTCGACAGCAGAGACC. Amino acids: CASSFSTAET. The complete CDR3 protein is CASSFSTAETQYF.

This clone was detected ten times or more. The CDR3 end lies 3 residues beyond the end of the read and is filled in from the germline J gene. This rearrangement joins TRBV5-1 to TRBJ1-2; possibly TRBD1 for D (5 bases). Looked up from germline, CDR1 is SGHRS and CDR2 is YFSETQ. V was trimmed by 0 bases and J by 3 bases, leaving 6 bases between them. The CDR3 is 13 residues long. CDR3 sequence reads: CASSLGGDYGYTF. The CDR3 DNA, read in part, is TGCGCCAGCAGCTTGGGGGGGGACTATGGC.

The table lists this clone with many counts. Read data end 3 residues before the CDR3 end; the end is taken from the germline J gene. This rearrangement joins TRBV14 to TRBJ1-2, with a weak D call TRBD1 (5 bases). The CDR3 is made up of 13 amino acids. From germline, CDR1 is SGHDN and CDR2 FVKESK. V was clipped by 1 base and J by 4 bases, with 7 bases between them. CDR3 in amino acids: CASSQAGRYGYTF. CDR3 DNA (partial): TGTGCCAGCAGCCAAGCAGGGCGCTATGGC.

This clone came up many times. Read sequence stops 3 residues before the CDR3 end, and the germline J gene provides the missing end. V gene TRBV30 combines with J gene TRBJ2-3; 7 bases align to TRBD1. The CDR3 sequence is 15 residues long. The germline gives CDR1 GTSNPN, CDR2 SVGIG (reference sequence). Germline trimming cut 3 bases from V and 2 bases from J; bases unmatched to any gene: 8. CDR3: CAWSFGQAITDTQYF. The DNA read from the CDR3 is TGTGCCTGGAGCTTCGGACAGGCGATCACAGATACG.

This clone was found many times. The CDR3 is cut off 3 residues early in the read; its end comes from the germline J gene. This chain joins TRBV7-8 and TRBJ2-1; 8 bases are a match to TRBD2. V was pared by 2 bases and J by 5 bases, with 5 bases of the junction left unmatched. CDR1 SGHVS and CDR2 FQNEAQ come from the germline V gene. The CDR3 is 15 residues long. The CDR3 DNA, read in part, is TGTGCCAGCAGCTTATTCACTAGCGGTAACAATGAG. It specifies CASSLFTSGNNE. The full CDR3 is CASSLFTSGNNEQFF.

This clone was seen at least ten times. The read gets to within 3 residues of the CDR3 end, and the germline J gene fills in the rest. The chain carries TRBV20-1 and TRBJ2-1; TRBD2 matches at 15 bases. The germline V gene has CDR1 DFQATT and CDR2 SNEGSKA (reference sequence). There are 15 residues in the CDR3. The V and J ends lost 2 bases and 8 bases, in that order; junction bases with no gene match: 4. The CDR3 DNA, read in part, is TGCAGTGCTAGACCCGGGACTAGCGGGAGGTATGAG. It encodes CSARPGTSGRYE. From start to end, the CDR3 is CSARPGTSGRYEQFF.

This clone was observed many times. The CDR3 end lies 3 residues beyond the end of the read and is filled in from the germline J gene. The chain uses TRBV29-1 and TRBJ2-7; the match to TRBD1 covers 9 bases. This CDR3 has 13 residues. Looked up from germline, CDR1 is SQVTM and CDR2 is ANQGSEA. The junction had 4 bases not matched to a gene; V was cut back by 5 bases and J by 2 bases. The CDR3 region is CSVSGTGTYEQYF. The CDR3 DNA, read in part, is TGCAGCGTTAGCGGGACAGGGACCTACGAG.

A few counts support this clone. The CDR3 is cut off 3 residues early in the read; its end comes from the germline J gene. The chain recombines TRBV6-2 or TRBV6-3 with TRBJ2-3; TRBD2 might be the D (6 bases). This CDR3 is built from 13 residues. Germline V gene lookup returns CDR1 MNHEY and CDR2 SVGEGT. The CDR3 DNA, read in part, is TGTGCCAGCAGCTTTGACTATGCGGGGACG. It is translated as CASSFDYAGT. The entire CDR3 protein reads CASSFDYAGTQYF.

By its share, this clone is medium-sized. With the read ending 3 residues before the CDR3 end, the germline J gene is used to fill in that end. J is TRBJ2-3 and V is TRBV6-4; maybe TRBD2 (6 bases). The germline CDR1 and CDR2 sequences are MRHNA and SNTAGT. This CDR3 contains 13 residues. The ends were cut back, 5 bases at V and 0 bases at J, with 6 bases in the middle. The CDR3 loop reads CASSSGSTDTQYF. The CDR3 DNA, read in part, is TGTGCCAGCAGTAGCGGGAGCACAGATACG.

This clone was observed many times. The read falls 3 residues short of the CDR3 end, and the missing part is taken from the germline J gene. V is TRBV29-1 and J is TRBJ2-1; no reliable D call. The CDR3 is 18 residues long. Germline CDR1 and CDR2: SQVTM and ANQGSEA. Trimming removed 3 bases at V and 0 bases at J, with 21 bases between. The CDR3 DNA, read in part, is TGCAGCGTTGACGGCCGCCGTGGGCCGCCTAACTCCTACAATGAG. Translation gives CSVDGRRGPPNSYNE. The CDR3 as a whole reads CSVDGRRGPPNSYNEQFF.

As to this clone: The CDR3 extends 3 residues past the end of the read, so its final part is completed from the germline J gene. The chain links TRBV20-1 to TRBJ2-3, with D maybe TRBD1 (6 bases). This CDR3 contains 14 residues. Germline CDR1 and CDR2: DFQATT and SNEGSKA (reference sequence). CDR3 bases read: TGCAGTGCTATTTCACAGGGCAACAATCAGCCG. It is translated as CSAISQGNNQP. The whole CDR3 region reads CSAISQGNNQPQYF.

This clone occurred many times. The CDR3 is CASSYTGQVTYEQYF. The CDR3 DNA, read in part, is TGTGCCAGCAGTTACACTGGACAAGTTACCTACGAG. The chain links TRBV6-2 or TRBV6-3 to TRBJ2-7, with D perhaps TRBD1 (5 bases). Read coverage stops 3 residues before the CDR3 terminus; the germline J gene supplies the remainder. Between the trimmed V and J ends, which lost 2 bases and 2 bases, there was a span of 13 bases. Germline lookup yields CDR1 MNHEY and CDR2 SVGEGT. The CDR3 is 15 amino acids.

This clone was found many times. With the read ending 3 residues before the CDR3 end, the germline J gene is used to fill in that end. The chain joins TRBV20-1 to TRBJ2-5; 8 bases are shared with TRBD2. Germline CDR1 reads DFQATT; CDR2 reads SNEGSKA (reference sequence). The V segment lost 6 bases and the J segment 5 bases; nucleotides outside the gene matches: 17. The CDR3 consists of 16 residues. The CDR3 spells CSAVFQSGRIDETQYF. The covered CDR3 bases are TGCAGTGCCGTCTTTCAAAGCGGGAGAATAGATGAGACC.

This clone occurred many times. The CDR3 end falls 3 residues outside the read, so it is completed with the germline J gene. The V and J genes are TRBV12-3 or TRBV12-4 and TRBJ1-3; 8 bases map to TRBD1. V shed 3 bases, J shed 0 bases, and the junction held 4 bases outside the gene matches. The CDR3 length is 16 residues. CDR3 amino acids: CASSLGDRISGNTIYF. CDR3 DNA, as far as it was read: TGTGCCAGCAGTTTGGGGGACAGGATCTCTGGAAACACC.

This clone was detected ten times or more. The CDR3 end is not reached by the read, which stops 3 residues before it; the germline J gene fills it in. This sequence joins TRBV7-9 and TRBJ2-7; 14 nucleotides agree with TRBD2. Germline-derived CDR1 and CDR2 are SEHNR and FQNEAQ (reference sequence). CDR3 size: 15 residues. The junction had 4 bases not matched to a gene; V was cut back by 3 bases and J by 6 bases. This chain's CDR3 is CASSLTSGRAIEQYF. The sequenced part of the CDR3 DNA is TGTGCCAGCAGCTTGACTAGCGGGAGGGCCATCGAG.